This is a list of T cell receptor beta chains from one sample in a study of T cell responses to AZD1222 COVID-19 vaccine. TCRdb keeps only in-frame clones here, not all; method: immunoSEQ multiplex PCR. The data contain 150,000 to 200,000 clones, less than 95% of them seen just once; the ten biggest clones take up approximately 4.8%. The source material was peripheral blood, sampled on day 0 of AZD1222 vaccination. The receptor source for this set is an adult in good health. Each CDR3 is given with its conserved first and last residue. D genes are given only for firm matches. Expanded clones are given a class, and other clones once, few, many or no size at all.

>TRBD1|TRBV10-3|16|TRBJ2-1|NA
CAISGKTGTENNEQFF
TGTGCCATCAGTGGCAAAACCGGGACAGAGAACAATGAGCAGTTCTTC
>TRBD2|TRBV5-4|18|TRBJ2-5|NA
CASSPGGQSSGRRETQYF
TGTGCCAGCAGCCCAGGGGGCCAGTCTAGCGGGAGGCGAGAGACCCAGTACTTC
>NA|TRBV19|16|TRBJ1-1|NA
CASSIAIASPRGRAFF
TGTGCCAGTAGTATTGCCATCGCCTCCCCTCGTGGGCGAGCTTTCTTT
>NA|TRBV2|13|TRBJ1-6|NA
CASSAAGDSPLHF
TGTGCCAGCAGTGCAGCAGGGGATTCACCCCTCCACTTT
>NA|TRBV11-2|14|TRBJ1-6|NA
CASSRGKEYSPLHF
TGTGCCAGCAGTAGAGGGAAGGAGTATTCACCCCTCCACTTT
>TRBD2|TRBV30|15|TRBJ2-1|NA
CAWRITSGRYNEQFF
TGTGCCTGGAGAATAACTAGCGGGCGGTACAATGAGCAGTTCTTC
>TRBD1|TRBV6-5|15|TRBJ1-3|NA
CASSPGTGSGNTIYF
TGTGCCAGCAGTCCCGGGACAGGGTCAGGAAACACCATATATTTT
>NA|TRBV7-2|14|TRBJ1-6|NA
CASSFRDLSSPLHF
TGTGCCAGCAGCTTCAGGGACCTCAGCTCACCCCTCCACTTT
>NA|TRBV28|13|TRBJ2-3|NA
CASSLGGIGTQYF
TGTGCCAGCAGTTTAGGGGGAATTGGTACGCAGTATTTT
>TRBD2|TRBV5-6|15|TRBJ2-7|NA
CASSPGLAGGGEQYF
TGTGCCAGCAGCCCCGGACTAGCGGGAGGCGGGGAGCAGTACTTC
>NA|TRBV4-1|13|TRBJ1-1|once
CASSERMDTEAFF
TGCGCCAGCAGCGAAAGGATGGACACTGAAGCTTTCTTT
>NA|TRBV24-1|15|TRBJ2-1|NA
CATSKADSSYNEQFF
TGTGCCACCAGTAAAGCGGATAGCTCCTACAATGAGCAGTTCTTC
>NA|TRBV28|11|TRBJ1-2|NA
CATANPYGYTF
TGTGCCACCGCCAACCCATATGGCTACACCTTC
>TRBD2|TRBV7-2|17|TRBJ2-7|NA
CASSLVRTSGRSYEQYF
TGTGCCAGCAGCTTAGTGAGGACTAGCGGGAGGTCGTACGAGCAGTACTTC
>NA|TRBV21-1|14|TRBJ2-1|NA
CASSKQGVNNEQFF
TGTGCCAGCAGCAAACAGGGGGTCAACAATGAGCAGTTCTTC
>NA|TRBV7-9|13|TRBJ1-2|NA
CASSSGGSYGYTF
TGTGCCAGCAGCTCGGGGGGATCTTATGGCTACACCTTC
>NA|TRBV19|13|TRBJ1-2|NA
CASSMVADGGYTF
TGTGCCAGTAGTATGGTGGCAGATGGGGGCTACACCTTC